This passage covers 2 T cell receptor beta chains from one sample sequenced in a study of tumor-infiltrating lymphocytes in localized non-small cell lung cancer (dated by TCRdb to about 2021). The library was produced with the immunoSEQ multiplex PCR assay. Imported from immuneACCESS, the table was reduced by TCRdb to in-frame sequences with V and J called. These copies leave out some clones; in studies compared against another copy, an unresolved V gene accounts for under half, and the cause of the remainder is not known. The sample yields over 10,000 clones; 80% to 90% were counted once. 3.7% of the sample is held by the ten biggest clonotypes. Sample: uninvolved lung tissue not adjacent to the tumor. All receptors derive from a human donor with non-small cell lung cancer.

CDR3 region: CASSVSRTINNEQFF. The CDR3, as DNA: TGCGCCAGCAGCGTGTCGAGGACCATTAACAATGAGCAGTTCTTC. The V and J genes are TRBV5-1 and TRBJ2-1; D uncertain. CDR1 and CDR2 (germline): SGHRS, YFSETQ. Trimming took 4 bases from V and 5 from J, leaving 16 bases between them. The CDR3 has 15 amino acids.

This rearrangement joins TRBV10-2 to TRBJ2-7, with 8 bases fitting TRBD1. Germline V gene lookup returns CDR1 WSHSY and CDR2 SAAADI. J gave up 0 bases and V 8 bases, and 6 bases lay outside the gene matches. CDR3 length: 14 residues. CDR3 coding DNA: TGCGCCAGCGAGCAGGGGGCCAGCTCCTACGAGCAGTACTTC. This translates into CASEQGASSYEQYF.